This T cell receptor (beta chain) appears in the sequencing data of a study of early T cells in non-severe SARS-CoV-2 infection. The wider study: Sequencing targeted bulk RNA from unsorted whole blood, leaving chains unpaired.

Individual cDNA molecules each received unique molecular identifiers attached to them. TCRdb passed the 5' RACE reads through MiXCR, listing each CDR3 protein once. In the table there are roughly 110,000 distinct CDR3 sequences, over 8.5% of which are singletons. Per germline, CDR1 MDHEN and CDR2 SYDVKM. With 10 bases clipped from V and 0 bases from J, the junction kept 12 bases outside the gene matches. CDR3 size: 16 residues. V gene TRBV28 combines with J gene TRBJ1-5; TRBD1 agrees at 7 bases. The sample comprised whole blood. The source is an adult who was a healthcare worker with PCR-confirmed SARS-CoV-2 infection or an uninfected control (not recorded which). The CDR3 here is CATVTGPTYSNQPQHF. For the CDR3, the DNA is TGTGCCACCGTGACAGGGCCCACTTATAGCAATCAGCCCCAGCATTTT.